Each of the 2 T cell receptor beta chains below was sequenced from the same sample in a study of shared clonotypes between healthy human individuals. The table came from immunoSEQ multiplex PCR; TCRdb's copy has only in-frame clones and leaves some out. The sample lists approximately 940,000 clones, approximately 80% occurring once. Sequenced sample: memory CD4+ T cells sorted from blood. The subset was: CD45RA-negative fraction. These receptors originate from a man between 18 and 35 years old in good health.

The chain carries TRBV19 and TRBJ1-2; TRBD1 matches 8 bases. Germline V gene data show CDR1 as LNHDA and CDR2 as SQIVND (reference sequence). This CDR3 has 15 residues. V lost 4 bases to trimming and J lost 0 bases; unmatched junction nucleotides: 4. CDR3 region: CASSSAGGANYGYTF. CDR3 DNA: TGTGCCAGTAGTAGCGCAGGGGGCGCTAACTATGGCTACACCTTC.

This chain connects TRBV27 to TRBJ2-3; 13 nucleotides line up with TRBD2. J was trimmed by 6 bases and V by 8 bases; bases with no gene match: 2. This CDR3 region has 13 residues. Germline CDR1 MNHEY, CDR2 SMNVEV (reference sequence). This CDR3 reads CASRTSGSDTQYF. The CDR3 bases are TGTGCCAGCCGGACTAGCGGGAGTGATACGCAGTATTTT.